This T cell receptor (beta chain) was identified during a study of beta chain features in type 1 diabetes. The CDR3 runs to 12 residues. Looked up from germline, CDR1 is KGHSH and CDR2 is LQKENI. V shed 2 bases, J shed 11 bases, and the junction held 4 bases outside the gene matches. Expressed TCRB transcripts were sequenced because the isolated RNA had all been reverse transcribed beforehand. TCRdb's copy holds only in-frame clones and misses some; the assay was immunoSEQ multiplex PCR. The data hold hundreds of thousands of clones, with roughly 14% observed a single time. The specimen sequenced was naive CD4+ T cells from blood. The V and J genes are TRBV18 and TRBJ2-3; 7 bases are a match to TRBD1. The sequence was obtained from a man aged 25-45 years in good health. CDR3 DNA sequence: TGTGCCAGCTCACCAGACAGGGAAAAGCAGTATTTT. This translates into CASSPDREKQYF.